Listed here are 25 T cell receptor beta chains from one sample, sequenced in a study of T cells of healthy individuals. TCRdb re-analysed the 5' RACE reads in MiXCR, keeping a single row per CDR3 protein. Of around 79,000 distinct CDR3 sequences listed, about 5% are singletons. Source of these receptors: a female donor in good health.

This clonotype was observed at least ten times. The CDR3 DNA is TGTGCCAGCAGTTCCAACACAGATACGCAGTATTTT. This gives the protein CASSSNTDTQYF. This chain joins TRBV5-6 and TRBJ2-3; D not resolved. Germline CDR1 and CDR2: SGHDT and YYEEEE. The CDR3 runs to 12 residues. The V end was cut by 5 bases, the J end by 2 bases, with 6 bases between.

This clonotype was observed at least ten times. CDR3 coding DNA: TGCAGCGCTGGACTAGCGGACGGGGAGCTGTTTTTT. The encoded protein is CSAGLADGELFF. The J gene is TRBJ2-2, the V gene TRBV29-1; TRBD2 agrees at 10 bases. Germline V CDR1 and CDR2: SQVTM, ANQGSEA. The length of the CDR3 is 12 residues. V trimming: 7 bases; J trimming: 7 bases; junction bases outside the gene matches: 3.

This clonotype showed up many times. This chain links TRBV9 with TRBJ2-1; D call uncertain. The CDR3 totals 17 residues. V dropped 0 bases and J dropped 6 bases, with 19 bases sitting between them. CDR1 and CDR2 (germline): SGDLS, YYNGEE. CDR3 sequence: CASSVGHSLNLLNEQFF. The CDR3 bases are TGTGCCAGCAGCGTAGGGCATAGCCTCAACCTACTCAATGAGCAGTTCTTC.

This clonotype was seen at least ten times. The chain is built from TRBV24-1 and TRBJ2-1; TRBD2 aligns across 13 bases. The germline V gene encodes CDR1 KGHDR and CDR2 SFDVKD. The CDR3 contains 15 residues. V lost 2 bases, J lost 10 bases, and 4 bases stayed unmatched. The CDR3 DNA follows: TGTGCCACCAGTGATTCGGGACTAGCGGGAAGGGAGCAGTTCTTC. Its translation is CATSDSGLAGREQFF.

This clonotype was recorded many times. V usage is TRBV6-2 or TRBV6-3 and J usage is TRBJ1-5; 9 nucleotides line up with TRBD1. The CDR3 is made up of 19 amino acids. V lost 2 bases to trimming and J lost 0 bases; unmatched junction nucleotides: 11. The germline gives CDR1 MNHEY, CDR2 SVGEGT. The CDR3, as DNA: TGTGCCAGCAGTTACCGGACAGGGGCTTACGTTTATAGCAATCAGCCCCAGCATTTT. Amino acids: CASSYRTGAYVYSNQPQHF.

The J gene is TRBJ1-1, the V gene TRBV6-6; 10 nucleotides line up with TRBD1. The CDR3 spans 17 residues. Germline V gives CDR1 MNHNY, CDR2 SVGAGI (reference sequence). J lost 1 base, V lost 2 bases, and 7 bases had no gene match. DNA of the CDR3: TGTGCCAGCAGTTACCCCCCGACAGGGGGCAAGAACACTGAAGCTTTCTTT. It is translated as CASSYPPTGGKNTEAFF.

This clonotype showed up many times. V and J are TRBV29-1 and TRBJ2-5; D gene uncertain. CDR3 length equals 11 residues. Germline CDR1 is SQVTM and CDR2 is ANQGSEA. V was shortened by 3 bases and J by 7 bases, with 9 bases between the two germline ends. The CDR3 spells CSVDRSGTQYF. The CDR3 DNA reads as TGCAGCGTTGATAGGTCGGGGACCCAGTACTTC. The whole variable domain, remainder taken from reference TRBV29-1 and TRBJ2-5, is SAVISQKPSRDICQRGTSLTIQCQVDSQVTMMFWYRQQPGQSLTLIATANQGSEATYESGFVIDKFPISRPNLTFSTLTVSNMSPEDSSIYLCSVDRSGTQYFGPGTRLLVL.

This clonotype was counted at least ten times. J is TRBJ2-2 and V is TRBV27, with D tentatively TRBD1 or TRBD2 (5 bases each). Trimming took off 4 bases at V and 2 bases at J, with 8 bases between the two ends. The CDR3 is 14 residues long. CDR1 is MNHEY, CDR2 SMNVEV, per germline (reference sequence). The CDR3 protein is CASSWDPNTGELFF. Here the CDR3 DNA reads TGTGCCAGCAGTTGGGACCCTAACACCGGGGAGCTGTTTTTT.

This rearrangement joins TRBV6-5 to TRBJ2-7, with D unclear. The CDR3 totals 14 residues. CDR1 and CDR2 from the germline V gene are MNHEY and SVGAGI. The ends were cut back, 2 bases at V and 5 bases at J, with 13 bases in the middle. The CDR3: CASSYPGKRDEQYF. CDR3 bases: TGTGCCAGCAGTTACCCGGGTAAACGGGACGAGCAGTACTTC.

The CDR3 is CASSFRRAGRYEQYF. CDR3 DNA: TGTGCCAGCAGTTTCAGGCGGGCGGGACGCTACGAGCAGTACTTC. V and J are TRBV27 and TRBJ2-7, with TRBD2 as a possible D gene (6 bases). The CDR3 runs to 15 residues. The V end lost 3 bases, the J end lost 3 bases, and 15 bases lay between the germline ends. The germline V gene encodes CDR1 MNHEY and CDR2 SMNVEV (reference sequence).

The chain couples TRBV10-3 to TRBJ2-5; D unresolved. The V gene's germline CDR1 is ENHRY and CDR2 SYGVKD. The CDR3 sequence is 16 residues long. The ends were cut back, 6 bases at V and 4 bases at J, with 21 bases in the middle. CDR3 loop: CAISSERTYGLETQYF. The CDR3 nucleotides are TGTGCCATCAGCTCAGAACGGACCTACGGATTAGAGACCCAGTACTTC.

This clonotype was counted between two and nine times. Its ends do not fully match the called genes, so a read error is possible. The chain employs TRBV5-1 and TRBJ2-1; D is perhaps TRBD1 (5 bases). The CDR3 runs 17 residues. Germline V CDR1 and CDR2: SGHRS, YFSETQ. The CDR3 spells CASSDHTGYLSFNEQFF. The CDR3 DNA follows: TGCGCCAGCAGCGACCACACAGGATACCTTTCCTTCAATGAGCAGTTCTTC.

This clonotype occurred many times. This rearrangement joins TRBV5-1 to TRBJ2-7, with 8 bases fitting TRBD1. This CDR3 is 14 amino acids long. Germline V gene data show CDR1 as SGHRS and CDR2 as YFSETQ. The V gene end was trimmed by 3 bases and the J gene end by 6 bases; junction bases not matched to a gene: 8. CDR3 sequence reads: CASSSTGVPTEQYF. DNA for the CDR3: TGCGCCAGCAGCTCGACAGGGGTCCCGACCGAGCAGTACTTC. Variable domain in full (rest from reference TRBV5-1 and TRBJ2-7): KAGVTQTPRYLIKTRGQQVTLSCSPISGHRSVSWYQQTPGQGLQFLFEYFSETQRNKGNFPGRFSGRQFSNSRSEMNVSTLELGDSALYLCASSSTGVPTEQYFGPGTRLTVT.

At least ten counts were recorded for this clonotype. The V and J genes are TRBV6-1 and TRBJ1-2; D gene uncertain. Trimming pared 7 bases from V and 1 base from J, leaving 16 bases between. Germline assignment: CDR1 MNHNS and CDR2 SASEGT. The CDR3 runs 15 residues. CDR3 loop: CASTGRETYNYGYTF. CDR3 nucleotide sequence: TGTGCCAGCACCGGGAGGGAAACCTATAACTATGGCTACACCTTC.

This clonotype was seen many times. Compared with germline, one end of the junction differs, possibly owing to a read error. CDR3 nucleotides: TGTGCCAGCAGCACTCATACTAGCGGGAGTTATTCCTTC. This codes for CASSTHTSGSYSF. The chain employs TRBV9 and TRBJ2-1; TRBD2 matches at 11 bases. The germline gives CDR1 SGDLS, CDR2 YYNGEE. The CDR3 length is 13 residues.

This clonotype was seen ten or more times. This rearrangement joins TRBV12-3 or TRBV12-4 to TRBJ2-2; 7 nucleotides match TRBD1. V was pared by 6 bases and J by 5 bases, with 9 bases of the junction left unmatched. The CDR3 consists of 15 residues. For the CDR3, the DNA is TGTGCCAGCAGACAGAACAGGGGAGCTACCGGGGAGCTGTTTTTT. Translated: CASRQNRGATGELFF.

The CDR3 reads CASSPGQHSTDTQYF. As DNA, the CDR3 is TGTGCCAGCTCACCGGGACAGCATAGCACAGATACGCAGTATTTT. This chain links TRBV18 with TRBJ2-3; 7 positions match TRBD1. The CDR3 length is 15 residues. Losses at the gene ends were 3 bases for V and 0 bases for J; bases not matched to a gene: 3. From germline, CDR1 is KGHSH and CDR2 LQKENI. Full variable domain (remainder filled in from reference TRBV18 and TRBJ2-3): NAGVMQNPRHLVRRRGQEARLRCSPMKGHSHVYWYRQLPEEGLKFMVYLQKENIIDESGMPKERFSAEFPKEGPSILRIQQVVRGDSAAYFCASSPGQHSTDTQYFGPGTRLTVL.

This clonotype was detected ten times or more. This chain links TRBV4-3 with TRBJ2-3; D gene uncertain. This CDR3 has 16 residues. Trimming removed 1 base at V and 2 bases at J, with 13 bases between. The germline V gene encodes CDR1 LGHNA and CDR2 YSLEER. The CDR3 region is CASSQGRGQLTDTQYF. The CDR3 DNA reads as TGCGCCAGCAGCCAAGGGCGAGGTCAACTCACAGATACGCAGTATTTT.

The table lists this clonotype with many counts. The chain has TRBV9 and TRBJ2-1, with a possible D match to TRBD2 (7 bases). Germline values: CDR1 SGDLS, CDR2 YYNGEE. The CDR3 sequence is 17 residues long. The ends were cut back, 3 bases at V and 0 bases at J, with 16 bases in the middle. In nucleotides, the CDR3 is TGTGCCAGCAGCGCCGGGGGAGGGGGGAGCTCCTACAATGAGCAGTTCTTC. Protein product: CASSAGGGGSSYNEQFF.

V is TRBV28 and J is TRBJ1-5; 7 positions agree with TRBD1. Germline values: CDR1 MDHEN, CDR2 SYDVKM. J gave up 1 base and V 5 bases, and 11 bases lay outside the gene matches. This CDR3 is built from 17 residues. This CDR3 reads CASSHLRTGRSNQPQHF. The CDR3 DNA follows: TGTGCCAGCAGTCACCTGAGGACAGGCCGCAGCAATCAGCCCCAGCATTTT.

This clonotype showed up many times. This chain uses TRBV18 with TRBJ2-3, with 10 positions matching TRBD2. CDR1 and CDR2 (germline): KGHSH, LQKENI. V shed 3 bases and J 4 bases; nucleotides not matched to a gene: 10. The CDR3 contains 17 residues. The CDR3 loop is CASSPLGAGGPADTQYF. In DNA, the CDR3 is TGTGCCAGCTCACCTCTCGGAGCGGGAGGGCCGGCAGATACGCAGTATTTT. The full variable domain, its missing parts supplied by reference TRBV18 and TRBJ2-3, is NAGVMQNPRHLVRRRGQEARLRCSPMKGHSHVYWYRQLPEEGLKFMVYLQKENIIDESGMPKERFSAEFPKEGPSILRIQQVVRGDSAAYFCASSPLGAGGPADTQYFGPGTRLTVL.

This clonotype was picked up many times. J is TRBJ2-7 and V is TRBV27, with 12 bases aligning to TRBD2. After removal of 5 bases from V and 7 bases from J, the junction contained 9 bases not matched to a gene. Germline V gives CDR1 MNHEY, CDR2 SMNVEV (reference sequence). The CDR3 spans 15 residues. CDR3 region: CASSPGLAGLLEQYF. In DNA, the CDR3 is TGTGCCAGCAGTCCCGGACTAGCGGGACTTCTGGAGCAGTACTTC.

In this sample, this clonotype turned up many times. V is TRBV20-1 and J is TRBJ2-7; D not resolved. V lost 4 bases and J lost 2, with 15 bases in between. The CDR3 is made up of 14 amino acids. Germline V gives CDR1 DFQATT, CDR2 SNEGSKA (reference sequence). CDR3 in DNA: TGCAGTGCTACAGACCCTCAGACAACCTACGAGCAGTACTTC. This translates into CSATDPQTTYEQYF.

The table lists this clonotype with a few counts. The chain couples TRBV6-2 or TRBV6-3 to TRBJ2-7; D remains ambiguous. The CDR3 consists of 16 residues. V lost 0 bases and J lost 2, with 14 bases in between. CDR1 and CDR2 from the germline V gene are MNHEY and SVGEGT. CDR3 sequence reads: CASSYSLQLSPYEQYF. CDR3 nucleotides: TGTGCCAGCAGTTACTCGTTACAGCTAAGCCCCTACGAGCAGTACTTC.

In its sample, this clonotype was seen many times. The chain combines TRBV18 with TRBJ2-1; possible D gene TRBD1, 6 bases. Trimming pared 0 bases from V and 5 bases from J, leaving 11 bases between. The V gene's germline CDR1 is KGHSH and CDR2 LQKENI. CDR3 length: 15 residues. This CDR3 is CASSPPGGINNEQFF. The DNA for the CDR3 is TGTGCCAGCTCACCACCAGGGGGTATTAACAATGAGCAGTTCTTC.